The T cell receptor (beta chain) under discussion was sequenced for a study of beta chain features in type 1 diabetes. Overall study context: Healthy donors and patients had similar age, gender and cell yields. Study-level results: Type 1 diabetes patients had moderately but significantly shorter TCRB CDR3s in all four CD4+ subsets.

On this clone: Antigen unknown.

CDR1 is LGHNA and CDR2 is YSLEER in the germline V gene. The junction had 7 bases not matched to a gene; V was cut back by 2 bases and J by 7 bases. The CDR3 contains 14 residues. Since all of the isolated RNA was reverse transcribed, expressed TCRB transcripts were what got sequenced. Reads from naive, central memory and regulatory T cell samples averaged about 3.8 million. Assay used: immunoSEQ multiplex PCR; TCRdb lists only in-frame clones, some missing. The sample lists 500,000 to 650,000 clones; roughly 12% were seen once. Isolation of CD4+ naive, central memory, regulatory and stem cell-like memory cells was achieved by sorting via CD45RO/CCR7/CD25/CD127/CD95/CD27.

V usage is TRBV4-3 and J usage is TRBJ1-2; the match to TRBD1 covers 7 bases. This receptor was taken from a man aged 25-45 years with type 1 diabetes. Sequencing was carried out using naive CD4+ T cells from blood. CDR3 nucleotides: TGCGCCAGCAGCCAACTCCAGGGGGAGGCTGGCTACACCTTC. This gives the protein CASSQLQGEAGYTF.